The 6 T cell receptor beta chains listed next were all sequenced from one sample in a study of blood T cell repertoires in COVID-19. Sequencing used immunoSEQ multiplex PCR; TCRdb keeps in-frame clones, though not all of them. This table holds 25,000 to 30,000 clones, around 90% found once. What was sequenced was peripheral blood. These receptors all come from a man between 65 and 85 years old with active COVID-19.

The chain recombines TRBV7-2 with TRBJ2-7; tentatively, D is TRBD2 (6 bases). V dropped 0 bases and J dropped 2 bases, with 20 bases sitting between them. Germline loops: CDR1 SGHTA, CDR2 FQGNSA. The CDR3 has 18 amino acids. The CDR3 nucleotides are TGTGCCAGCAGCTTAGCGCCCAGTGGGGGGTCCTCAACCTACGAGCAGTACTTC. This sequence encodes CASSLAPSGGSSTYEQYF.

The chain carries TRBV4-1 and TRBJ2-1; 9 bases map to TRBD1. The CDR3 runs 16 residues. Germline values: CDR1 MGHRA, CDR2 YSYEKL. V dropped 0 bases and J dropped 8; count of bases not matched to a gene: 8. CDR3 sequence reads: CASSQDRGTGRYEQFF. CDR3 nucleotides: TGCGCCAGCAGCCAAGATCGGGGGACAGGGCGGTATGAGCAGTTCTTC.

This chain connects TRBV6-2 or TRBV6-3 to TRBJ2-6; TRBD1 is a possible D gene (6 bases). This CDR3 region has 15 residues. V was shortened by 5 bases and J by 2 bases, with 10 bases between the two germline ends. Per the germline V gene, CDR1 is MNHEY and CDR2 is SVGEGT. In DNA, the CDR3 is TGTGCCAGCAGTCTAAACAGGGCTGGGGCCAACGTCCTGACTTTC. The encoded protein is CASSLNRAGANVLTF.

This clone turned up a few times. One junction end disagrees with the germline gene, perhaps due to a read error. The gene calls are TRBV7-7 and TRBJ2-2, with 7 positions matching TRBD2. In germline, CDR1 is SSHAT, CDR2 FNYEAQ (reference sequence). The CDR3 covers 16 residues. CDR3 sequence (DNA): TGTGCTAGCAGCTTAATAGCGGGTCTTTACACCGGGGAGCTGTTTTTT. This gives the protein CASSLIAGLYTGELFF. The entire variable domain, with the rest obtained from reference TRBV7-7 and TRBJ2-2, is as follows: GAGVSQSPRYKVTKRGQDVTLRCDPISSHATLYWYQQALGQGPEFLTYFNYEAQPDKSGLPSDRFSAERPEGSISTLTIQRTEQRDSAMYRCASSLIAGLYTGELFFGEGSRLTVL.

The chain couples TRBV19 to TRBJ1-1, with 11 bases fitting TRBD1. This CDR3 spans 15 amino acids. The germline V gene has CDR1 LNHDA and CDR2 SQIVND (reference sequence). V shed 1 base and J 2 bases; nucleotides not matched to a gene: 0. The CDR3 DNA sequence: TGTGCCAGTAGTATAGGGACAGGGGGCAACACTGAAGCTTTCTTT. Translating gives CASSIGTGGNTEAFF.

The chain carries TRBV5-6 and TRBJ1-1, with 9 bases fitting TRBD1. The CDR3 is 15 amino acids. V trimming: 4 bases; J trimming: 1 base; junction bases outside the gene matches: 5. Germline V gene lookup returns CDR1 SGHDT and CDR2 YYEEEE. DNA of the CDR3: TGTGCCAGCAGCCCGACAGGGGGAACGAACACTGAAGCTTTCTTT. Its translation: CASSPTGGTNTEAFF.